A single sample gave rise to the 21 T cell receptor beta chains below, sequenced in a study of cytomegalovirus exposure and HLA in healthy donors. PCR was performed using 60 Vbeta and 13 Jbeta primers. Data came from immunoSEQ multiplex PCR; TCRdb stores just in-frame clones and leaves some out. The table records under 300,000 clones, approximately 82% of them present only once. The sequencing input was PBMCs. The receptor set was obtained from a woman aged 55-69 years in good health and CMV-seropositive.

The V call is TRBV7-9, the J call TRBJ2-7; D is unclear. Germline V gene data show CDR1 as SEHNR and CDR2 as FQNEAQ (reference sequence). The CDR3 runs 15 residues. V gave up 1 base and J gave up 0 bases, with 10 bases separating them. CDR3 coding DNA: TGTGCCAGCAGCTTAGTGTCCCCTTACTCCTACGAGCAGTACTTC. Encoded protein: CASSLVSPYSYEQYF.

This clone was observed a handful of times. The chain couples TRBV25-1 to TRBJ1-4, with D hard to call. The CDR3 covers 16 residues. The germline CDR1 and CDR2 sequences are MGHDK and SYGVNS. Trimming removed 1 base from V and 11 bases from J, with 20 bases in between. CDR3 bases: TGTGCCAGCAGTGAATTAAAGTATAGCCCAGAAAAGAAACTGTTTTTT. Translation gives CASSELKYSPEKKLFF.

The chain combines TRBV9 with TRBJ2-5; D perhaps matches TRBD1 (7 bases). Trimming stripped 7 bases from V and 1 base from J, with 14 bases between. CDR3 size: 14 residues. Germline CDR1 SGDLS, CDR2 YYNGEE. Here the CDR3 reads CASAQGGLQETQYF. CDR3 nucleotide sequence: TGTGCCAGCGCGCAGGGGGGACTCCAAGAGACCCAGTACTTC.

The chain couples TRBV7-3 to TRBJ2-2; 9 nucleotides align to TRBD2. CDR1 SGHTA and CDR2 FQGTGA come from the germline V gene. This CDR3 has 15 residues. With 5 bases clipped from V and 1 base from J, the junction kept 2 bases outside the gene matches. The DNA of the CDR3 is TGTGCCAGCAGCCTGACTAGCGGGAACACCGGGGAGCTGTTTTTT. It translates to CASSLTSGNTGELFF. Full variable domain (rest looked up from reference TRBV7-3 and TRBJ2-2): GAGVSQTPSNKVTEKGKYVELRCDPISGHTALYWYRQSLGQGPEFLIYFQGTGAADDSGLPNDRFFAVRPEGSVSTLKIQRTERGDSAVYLCASSLTSGNTGELFFGEGSRLTVL.

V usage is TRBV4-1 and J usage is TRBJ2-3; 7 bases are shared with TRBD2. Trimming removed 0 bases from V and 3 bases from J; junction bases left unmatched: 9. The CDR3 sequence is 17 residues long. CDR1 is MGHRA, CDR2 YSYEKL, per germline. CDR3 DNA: TGCGCCAGCAGCCAAGAATGGGCGGGAGTGGTAACAGATACGCAGTATTTT. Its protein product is CASSQEWAGVVTDTQYF.

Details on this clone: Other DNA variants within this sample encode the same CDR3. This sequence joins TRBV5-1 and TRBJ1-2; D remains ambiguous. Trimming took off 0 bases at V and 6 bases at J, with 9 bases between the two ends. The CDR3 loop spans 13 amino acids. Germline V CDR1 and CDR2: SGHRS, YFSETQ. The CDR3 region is CASSLEGGDGYTF. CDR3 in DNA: TGCGCCAGCAGCTTGGAGGGCGGGGATGGCTACACCTTC.

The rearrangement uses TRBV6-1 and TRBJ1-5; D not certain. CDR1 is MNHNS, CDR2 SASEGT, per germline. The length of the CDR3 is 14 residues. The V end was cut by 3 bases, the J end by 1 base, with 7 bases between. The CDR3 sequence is CASSEDYSNQPQHF. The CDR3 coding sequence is TGTGCCAGCAGTGAGGACTACAGCAATCAGCCCCAGCATTTT.

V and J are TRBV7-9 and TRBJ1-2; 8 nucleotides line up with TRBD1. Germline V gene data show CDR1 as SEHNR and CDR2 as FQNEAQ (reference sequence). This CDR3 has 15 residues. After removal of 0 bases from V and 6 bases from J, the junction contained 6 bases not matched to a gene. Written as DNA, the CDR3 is TGTGCCAGCAGCTTAGCTGGGACAGGTTACAATGGCTACACCTTC. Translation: CASSLAGTGYNGYTF.

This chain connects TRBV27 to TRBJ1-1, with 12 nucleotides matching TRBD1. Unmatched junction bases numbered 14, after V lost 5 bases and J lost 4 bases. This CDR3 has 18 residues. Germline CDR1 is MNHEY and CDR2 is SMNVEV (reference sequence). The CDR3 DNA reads TGTGCCAGCAGTGATCCGGGACAGGGGGCTAGAAGGTTCACTGAAGCTTTCTTT. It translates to CASSDPGQGARRFTEAFF.

CDR3 nucleotide sequence: TGTGCCAGTGCGGATCTTGGGGCAGTTGGCTATGGCTACACCTTC. Its translation: CASADLGAVGYGYTF. The chain recombines TRBV19 with TRBJ1-2; D may be TRBD1 (5 bases). Germline V CDR1 and CDR2: LNHDA, SQIVND (reference sequence). V dropped 8 bases and J dropped 4 bases, with 20 bases sitting between them. The CDR3 spans 15 residues.

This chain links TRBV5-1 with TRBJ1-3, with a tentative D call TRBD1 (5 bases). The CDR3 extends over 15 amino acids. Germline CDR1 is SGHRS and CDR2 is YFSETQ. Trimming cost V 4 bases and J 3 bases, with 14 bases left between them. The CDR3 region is CASSPRGGVGNTIYF. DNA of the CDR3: TGCGCCAGCAGCCCCCGTGGGGGGGTTGGAAACACCATATATTTT.

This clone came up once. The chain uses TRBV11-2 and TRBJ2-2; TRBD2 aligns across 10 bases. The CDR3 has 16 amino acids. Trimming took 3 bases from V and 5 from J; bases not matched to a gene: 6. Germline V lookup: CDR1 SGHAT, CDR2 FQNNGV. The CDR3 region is CASSFLPAGGTGELFF. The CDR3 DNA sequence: TGTGCCAGCAGCTTTTTACCAGCGGGAGGGACCGGGGAGCTGTTTTTT.

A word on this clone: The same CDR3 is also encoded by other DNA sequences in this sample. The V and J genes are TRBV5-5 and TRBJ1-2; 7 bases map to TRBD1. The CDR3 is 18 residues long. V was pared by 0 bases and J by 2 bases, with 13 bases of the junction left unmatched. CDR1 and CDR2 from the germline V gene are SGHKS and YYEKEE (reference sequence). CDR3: CASSLASYRGRTNYGYTF. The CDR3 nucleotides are TGTGCCAGCAGCTTGGCCAGCTACAGGGGCCGGACCAACTATGGCTACACCTTC.

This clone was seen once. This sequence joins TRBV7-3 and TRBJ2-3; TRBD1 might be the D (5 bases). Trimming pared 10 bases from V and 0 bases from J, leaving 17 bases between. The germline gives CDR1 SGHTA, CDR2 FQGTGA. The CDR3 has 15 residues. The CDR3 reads CATRRGSSSTDTQYF. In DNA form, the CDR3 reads TGTGCCACCCGAAGGGGAAGTTCTAGCACAGATACGCAGTATTTT.

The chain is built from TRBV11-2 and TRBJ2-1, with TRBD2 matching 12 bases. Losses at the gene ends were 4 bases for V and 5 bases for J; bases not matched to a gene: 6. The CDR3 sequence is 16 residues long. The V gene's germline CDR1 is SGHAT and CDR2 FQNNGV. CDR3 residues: CASSWGTSGQHNEQFF. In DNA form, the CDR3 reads TGTGCCAGCAGCTGGGGGACTAGCGGGCAACACAATGAGCAGTTCTTC.

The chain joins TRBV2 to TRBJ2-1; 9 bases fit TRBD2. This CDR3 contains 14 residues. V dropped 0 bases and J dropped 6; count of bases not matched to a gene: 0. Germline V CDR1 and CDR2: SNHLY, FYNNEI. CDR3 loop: CASSEASGSNEQFF. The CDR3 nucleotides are TGTGCCAGCAGTGAAGCTAGCGGGAGCAATGAGCAGTTCTTC.

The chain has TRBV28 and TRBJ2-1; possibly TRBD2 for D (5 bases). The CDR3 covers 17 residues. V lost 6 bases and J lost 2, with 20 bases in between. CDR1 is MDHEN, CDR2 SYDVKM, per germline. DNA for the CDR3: TGTGCCAGCAGACACGAACCTAGCTATGTAACCTACAATGAGCAGTTCTTC. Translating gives CASRHEPSYVTYNEQFF.

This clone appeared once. The CDR3 DNA reads as TGTGCCAGCAGCTTAATGGGTACGGCTAGCGGGAGGGGAGAGCAGTTCTTC. Amino acid sequence: CASSLMGTASGRGEQFF. The chain is built from TRBV7-3 and TRBJ2-1, with TRBD2 matching over 12 bases. The J segment lost 10 bases and the V segment lost 1 base, leaving 11 bases of the junction unmatched. Per germline, CDR1 SGHTA and CDR2 FQGTGA. This CDR3 spans 17 amino acids.

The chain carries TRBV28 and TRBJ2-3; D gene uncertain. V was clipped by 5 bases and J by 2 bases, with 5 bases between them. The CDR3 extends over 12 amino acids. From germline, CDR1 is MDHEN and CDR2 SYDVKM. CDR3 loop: CASSGDTDTQYF. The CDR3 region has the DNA TGTGCCAGCAGTGGAGACACAGATACGCAGTATTTT.

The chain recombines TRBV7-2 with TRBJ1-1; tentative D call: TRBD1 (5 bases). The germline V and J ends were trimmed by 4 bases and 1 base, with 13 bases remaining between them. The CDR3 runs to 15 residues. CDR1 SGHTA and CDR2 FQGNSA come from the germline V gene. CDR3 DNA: TGTGCCAGCAGCTCTGGCGGGGGTCCGAACACTGAAGCTTTCTTT. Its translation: CASSSGGGPNTEAFF.

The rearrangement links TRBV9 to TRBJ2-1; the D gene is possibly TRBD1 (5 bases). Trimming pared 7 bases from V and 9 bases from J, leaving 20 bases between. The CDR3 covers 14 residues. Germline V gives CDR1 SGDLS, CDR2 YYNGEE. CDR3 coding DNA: TGTGCCAGCGGGCCAGGGATCCCGCAATCTGAGCAGTTCTTC. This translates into CASGPGIPQSEQFF.